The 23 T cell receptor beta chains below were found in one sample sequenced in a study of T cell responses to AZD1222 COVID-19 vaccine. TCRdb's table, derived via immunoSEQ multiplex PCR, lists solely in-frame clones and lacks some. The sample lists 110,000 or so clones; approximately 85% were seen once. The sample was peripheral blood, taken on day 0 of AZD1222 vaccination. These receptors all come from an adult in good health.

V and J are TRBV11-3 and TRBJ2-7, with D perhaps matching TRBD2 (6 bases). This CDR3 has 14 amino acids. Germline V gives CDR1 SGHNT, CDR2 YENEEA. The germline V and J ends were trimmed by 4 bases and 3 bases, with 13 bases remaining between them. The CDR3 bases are TGTGCCAGCAGCTCCTCGGGGAGGAGCTACGAGCAGTACTTC. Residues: CASSSSGRSYEQYF.

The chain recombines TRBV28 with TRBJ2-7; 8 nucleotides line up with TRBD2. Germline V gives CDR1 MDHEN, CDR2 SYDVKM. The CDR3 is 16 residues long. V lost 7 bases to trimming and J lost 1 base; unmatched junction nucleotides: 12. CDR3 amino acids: CASTEGGRGVSYEQYF. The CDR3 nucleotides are TGTGCCAGCACCGAGGGAGGGCGGGGGGTATCCTACGAGCAGTACTTC. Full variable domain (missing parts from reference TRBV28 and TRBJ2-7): DVKVTQSSRYLVKRTGEKVFLECVQDMDHENMFWYRQDPGLGLRLIYFSYDVKMKEKGDIPEGYSVSREKKERFSLILESASTNQTSMYLCASTEGGRGVSYEQYFGPGTRLTVT.

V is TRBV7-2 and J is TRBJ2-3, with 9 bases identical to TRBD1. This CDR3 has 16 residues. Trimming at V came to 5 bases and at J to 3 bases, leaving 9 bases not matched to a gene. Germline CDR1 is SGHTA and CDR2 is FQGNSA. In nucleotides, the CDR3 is TGTGCCAGCAGCCAGCTAACAGGGGGCGGGACAGATACGCAGTATTTT. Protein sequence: CASSQLTGGGTDTQYF.

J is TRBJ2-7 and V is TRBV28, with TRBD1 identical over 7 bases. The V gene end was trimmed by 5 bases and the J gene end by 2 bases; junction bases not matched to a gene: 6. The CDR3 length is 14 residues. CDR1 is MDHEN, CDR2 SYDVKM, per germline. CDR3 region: CASSTRQGPYEQYF. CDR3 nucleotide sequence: TGTGCCAGCAGTACTCGACAGGGTCCCTACGAGCAGTACTTC.

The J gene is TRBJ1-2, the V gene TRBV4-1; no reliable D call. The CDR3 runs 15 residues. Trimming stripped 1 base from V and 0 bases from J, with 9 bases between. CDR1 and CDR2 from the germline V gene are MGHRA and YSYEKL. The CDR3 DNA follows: TGCGCCAGCAGCCAAGCTTTGCGAACTAACTATGGCTACACCTTC. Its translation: CASSQALRTNYGYTF.

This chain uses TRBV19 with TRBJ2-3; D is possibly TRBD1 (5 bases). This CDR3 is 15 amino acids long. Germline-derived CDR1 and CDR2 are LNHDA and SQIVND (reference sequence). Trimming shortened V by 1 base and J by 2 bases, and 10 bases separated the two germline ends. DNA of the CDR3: TGTGCCAGTAGTATAGGGACAACTTACACAGATACGCAGTATTTT. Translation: CASSIGTTYTDTQYF.

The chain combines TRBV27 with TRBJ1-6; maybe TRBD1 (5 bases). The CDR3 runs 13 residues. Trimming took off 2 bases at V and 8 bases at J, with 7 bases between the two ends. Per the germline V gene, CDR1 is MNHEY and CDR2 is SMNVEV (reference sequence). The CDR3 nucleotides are TGTGCCAGCAGTTTAGGCAGGGATTCACCCCTCCACTTT. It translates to CASSLGRDSPLHF.

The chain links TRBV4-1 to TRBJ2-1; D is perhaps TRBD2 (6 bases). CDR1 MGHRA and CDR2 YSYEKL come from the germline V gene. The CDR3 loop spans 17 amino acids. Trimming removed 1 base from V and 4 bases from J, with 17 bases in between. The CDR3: CASSQVYSGGNYNEQFF. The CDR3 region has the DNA TGCGCCAGCAGCCAAGTGTATAGCGGAGGGAATTACAATGAGCAGTTCTTC.

In DNA form, the CDR3 reads TGTGCCATCAGTCCGGGACTAGCGGGGCCCCAGCGTAGCACAGATACGCAGTATTTT. This sequence encodes CAISPGLAGPQRSTDTQYF. The rearrangement links TRBV10-3 to TRBJ2-3; 13 bases map to TRBD2. The CDR3 spans 19 residues. Germline values: CDR1 ENHRY, CDR2 SYGVKD. J gave up 0 bases and V 5 bases, and 11 bases lay outside the gene matches.

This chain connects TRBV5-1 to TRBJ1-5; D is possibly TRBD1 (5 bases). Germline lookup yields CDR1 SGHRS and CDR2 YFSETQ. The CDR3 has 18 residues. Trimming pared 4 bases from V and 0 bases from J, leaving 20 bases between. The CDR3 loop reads CASSSRYRGEYSNQPQHF. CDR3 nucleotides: TGCGCCAGCAGCAGTAGGTACCGGGGGGAATATAGCAATCAGCCCCAGCATTTT. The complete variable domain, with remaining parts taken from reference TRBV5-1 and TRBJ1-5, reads KAGVTQTPRYLIKTRGQQVTLSCSPISGHRSVSWYQQTPGQGLQFLFEYFSETQRNKGNFPGRFSGRQFSNSRSEMNVSTLELGDSALYLCASSSRYRGEYSNQPQHFGDGTRLSIL.

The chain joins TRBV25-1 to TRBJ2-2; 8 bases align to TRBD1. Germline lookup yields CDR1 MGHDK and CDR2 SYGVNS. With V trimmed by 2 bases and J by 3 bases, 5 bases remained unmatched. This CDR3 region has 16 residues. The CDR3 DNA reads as TGTGCCAGCAGTGAAATCAGGGGACAGGACACCGGGGAGCTGTTTTTT. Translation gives CASSEIRGQDTGELFF.

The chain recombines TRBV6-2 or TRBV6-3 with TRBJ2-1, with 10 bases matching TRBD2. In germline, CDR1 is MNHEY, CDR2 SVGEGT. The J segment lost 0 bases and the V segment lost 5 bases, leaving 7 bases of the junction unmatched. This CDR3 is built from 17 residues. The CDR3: CASSPWTSGSSYNEQFF. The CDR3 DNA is TGTGCCAGCAGTCCCTGGACTAGCGGCAGCTCCTACAATGAGCAGTTCTTC.

CDR3 bases: TGTGCCAGCAGCCAAGACACTAGGTCCTACGAGCAGTACTTC. This gives the protein CASSQDTRSYEQYF. This chain uses TRBV4-2 with TRBJ2-7, with D possibly being TRBD2 (5 bases). Germline CDR1 is LGHNA and CDR2 is YNFKEQ. V shed 0 bases and J shed 1 base, with 7 bases lying between them. This CDR3 contains 14 residues.

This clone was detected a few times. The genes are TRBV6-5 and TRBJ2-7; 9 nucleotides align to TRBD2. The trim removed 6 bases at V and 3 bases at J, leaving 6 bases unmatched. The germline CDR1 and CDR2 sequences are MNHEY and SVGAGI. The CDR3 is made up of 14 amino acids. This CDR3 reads CASRTGTSFYEQYF. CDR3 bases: TGTGCCAGCAGAACCGGGACTAGCTTCTACGAGCAGTACTTC.

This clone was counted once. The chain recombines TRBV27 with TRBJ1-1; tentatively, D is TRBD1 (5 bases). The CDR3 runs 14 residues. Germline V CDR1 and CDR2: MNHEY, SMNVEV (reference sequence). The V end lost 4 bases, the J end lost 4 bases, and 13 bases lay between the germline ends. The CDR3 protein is CASSWLGRTTEAFF. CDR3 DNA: TGTGCCAGCAGTTGGTTGGGACGGACCACTGAAGCTTTCTTT.

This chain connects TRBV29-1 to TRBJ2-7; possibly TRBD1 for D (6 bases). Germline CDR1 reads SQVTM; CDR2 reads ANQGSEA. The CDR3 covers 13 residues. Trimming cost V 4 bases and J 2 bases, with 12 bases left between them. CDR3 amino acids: CSVAPQGTYEQYF. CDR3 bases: TGCAGCGTTGCCCCACAGGGAACCTACGAGCAGTACTTC.

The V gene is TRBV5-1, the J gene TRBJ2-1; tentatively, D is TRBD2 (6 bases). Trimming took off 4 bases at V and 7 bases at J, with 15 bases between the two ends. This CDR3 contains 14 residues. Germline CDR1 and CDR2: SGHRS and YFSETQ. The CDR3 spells CASSHWDRGNEQFF. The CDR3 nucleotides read TGCGCCAGCAGCCATTGGGACCGGGGGAATGAGCAGTTCTTC.

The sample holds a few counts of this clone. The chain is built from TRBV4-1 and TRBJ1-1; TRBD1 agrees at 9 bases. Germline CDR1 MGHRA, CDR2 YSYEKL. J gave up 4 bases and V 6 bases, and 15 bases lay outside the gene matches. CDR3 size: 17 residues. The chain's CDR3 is CASSPIGTGPVGTEAFF. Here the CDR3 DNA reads TGCGCCAGCAGTCCCATAGGGACAGGGCCCGTAGGCACTGAAGCTTTCTTT.

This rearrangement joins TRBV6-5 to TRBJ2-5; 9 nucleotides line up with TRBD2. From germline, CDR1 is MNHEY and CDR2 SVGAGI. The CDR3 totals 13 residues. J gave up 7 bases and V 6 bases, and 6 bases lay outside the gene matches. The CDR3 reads CASRIAGVGTQYF. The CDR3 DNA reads TGTGCCAGCAGGATAGCGGGGGTAGGGACCCAGTACTTC.

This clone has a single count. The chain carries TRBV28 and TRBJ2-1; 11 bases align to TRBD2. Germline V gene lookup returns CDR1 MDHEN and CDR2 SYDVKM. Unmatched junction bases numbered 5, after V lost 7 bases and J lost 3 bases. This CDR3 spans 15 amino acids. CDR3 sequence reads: CASTHLAGGYNEQFF. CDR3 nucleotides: TGTGCCAGCACCCATCTAGCGGGGGGCTACAATGAGCAGTTCTTC.

This CDR3 is CASSQGYENQETQYF. The CDR3, as DNA: TGTGCCAGCAGCCAAGGGTATGAGAACCAAGAGACCCAGTACTTC. V gene TRBV4-2 combines with J gene TRBJ2-5; D is ambiguous. CDR3 length equals 15 residues. Trimming pared 1 base from V and 0 bases from J, leaving 9 bases between. In germline, CDR1 is LGHNA, CDR2 YNFKEQ.

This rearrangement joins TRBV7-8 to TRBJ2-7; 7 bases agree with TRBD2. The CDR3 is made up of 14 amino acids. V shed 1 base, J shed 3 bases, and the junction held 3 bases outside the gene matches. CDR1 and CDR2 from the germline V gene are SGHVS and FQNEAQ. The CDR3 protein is CASSLGGGYYEQYF. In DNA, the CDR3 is TGTGCCAGCAGCTTAGGCGGGGGTTACTACGAGCAGTACTTC.

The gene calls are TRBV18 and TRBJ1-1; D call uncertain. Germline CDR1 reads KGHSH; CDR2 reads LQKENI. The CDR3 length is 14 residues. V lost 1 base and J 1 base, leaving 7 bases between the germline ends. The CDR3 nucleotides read TGTGCCAGCTCACCACGGTGGGGGAACACTGAAGCTTTCTTT. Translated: CASSPRWGNTEAFF. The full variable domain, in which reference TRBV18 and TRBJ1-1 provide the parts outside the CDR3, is NAGVMQNPRHLVRRRGQEARLRCSPMKGHSHVYWYRQLPEEGLKFMVYLQKENIIDESGMPKERFSAEFPKEGPSILRIQQVVRGDSAAYFCASSPRWGNTEAFFGQGTRLTVV.